One sample yielded the 18 T cell receptor beta chains listed below, sequenced in a study of OX40 agonist ivuxolimab in advanced cancers. Sequenced by immunoSEQ multiplex PCR; TCRdb stores in-frame clones only, minus some. The sample yields about 52,000 clones, roughly 83% seen once. Sequenced here: CD4+ or CD8+ T cells sorted from blood, sampled in a trial of the OX40 agonist ivuxolimab. The receptors stem from an adult with an advanced solid tumor such as melanoma, head and neck, liver or kidney cancer.

This clone has a single count. This rearrangement joins TRBV6-5 to TRBJ1-2; weak D call: TRBD1 (5 bases). V was shortened by 4 bases and J by 8 bases, with 17 bases between the two germline ends. The CDR3 is 14 amino acids. CDR1 and CDR2 (germline): MNHEY, SVGAGI. CDR3 sequence: CASSSTDSIRGYTF. CDR3 coding DNA: TGTGCCAGCAGTTCAACTGACAGTATACGGGGCTACACCTTC.

V is TRBV4-1 and J is TRBJ2-1, with a weak D call TRBD1 (7 bases). Trimming took 5 bases from V and 8 from J, leaving 25 bases between them. Germline CDR1 and CDR2: MGHRA and YSYEKL. The CDR3 loop spans 17 amino acids. The CDR3 DNA reads TGCGCCAGCAGCGAGCAGGGACTCCCAGGGGGTAGACATGAGCAGTTCTTC. As protein: CASSEQGLPGGRHEQFF.

The chain links TRBV30 to TRBJ1-2; D is undetermined. Germline V gene sequence: CDR1 GTSNPN, CDR2 SVGIG (reference sequence). This CDR3 has 13 residues. V was trimmed by 1 base and J by 2 bases, leaving 8 bases between them. The CDR3 DNA is TGTGCCTGGAGTGATGGCGGCAACTATGGCTACACCTTC. It translates to CAWSDGGNYGYTF. The whole variable domain, filled in from reference TRBV30 and TRBJ1-2, reads SQTIHQWPATLVQPVGSPLSLECTVEGTSNPNLYWYRQAAGRGLQLLFYSVGIGQISSEVPQNLSASRPQDRQFILSSKKLLLSDSGFYLCAWSDGGNYGYTFGSGTRLTVV.

V usage is TRBV28 and J usage is TRBJ1-6; 9 bases line up with TRBD1. Losses at the gene ends were 3 bases for V and 6 bases for J; bases not matched to a gene: 9. The CDR3 sequence is 17 residues long. Germline assignment: CDR1 MDHEN and CDR2 SYDVKM. CDR3 sequence reads: CASSFPTPGQGNSPLHF. The DNA for the CDR3 is TGTGCCAGCAGTTTCCCTACCCCGGGACAGGGTAATTCACCCCTCCACTTT.

This clone occurred once. This chain uses TRBV6-1 with TRBJ2-3; TRBD1 aligns across 11 bases. Per germline, CDR1 MNHNS and CDR2 SASEGT. V dropped 4 bases and J dropped 1; count of bases not matched to a gene: 16. The CDR3 consists of 20 residues. The chain's CDR3 is CASSAGTGGLAAKGTDTQYF. The CDR3 DNA reads TGTGCCAGCAGTGCCGGGACAGGGGGTCTAGCTGCAAAAGGCACAGATACGCAGTATTTT.

The rearrangement links TRBV7-2 to TRBJ2-3, with 10 bases identical to TRBD2. CDR3 length equals 19 residues. Trimming took 5 bases from V and 2 from J; bases not matched to a gene: 16. Germline V gene lookup returns CDR1 SGHTA and CDR2 FQGNSA. The CDR3 bases are TGTGCCAGCAGCCGCAGGGGGGCTAGCGGGAGACCCCCCACAGATACGCAGTATTTT. It codes for CASSRRGASGRPPTDTQYF.

The V gene is TRBV4-2, the J gene TRBJ1-2, with 8 bases fitting TRBD1. Trimming cost V 3 bases and J 4 bases; bases outside gene matches: 13. Germline values: CDR1 LGHNA, CDR2 YNFKEQ. The CDR3 is made up of 17 amino acids. CDR3 DNA: TGTGCCAGCAGCCAGACACTTACCGGGACAGGATTCTATGGCTACACCTTC. It translates to CASSQTLTGTGFYGYTF.

This chain uses TRBV2 with TRBJ1-6; D is uncertain. Trimming took 3 bases from V and 7 from J, leaving 7 bases between them. The CDR3 covers 13 residues. Germline CDR1 is SNHLY and CDR2 is FYNNEI. CDR3 loop: CASSEVPNSPLHF. CDR3 bases: TGTGCCAGCAGTGAGGTCCCCAATTCACCCCTCCACTTT.

The chain recombines TRBV27 with TRBJ1-1, with D perhaps matching TRBD1 (5 bases). Trimming cost V 6 bases and J 7 bases, with 18 bases left between them. Germline CDR1 is MNHEY and CDR2 is SMNVEV (reference sequence). This CDR3 region has 14 residues. CDR3 residues: CASSFRGFVGEAFF. DNA of the CDR3: TGTGCCAGCAGCTTTAGGGGATTCGTTGGTGAAGCTTTCTTT.

The chain combines TRBV6-5 with TRBJ1-4; D is unclear. Trimming took off 4 bases at V and 5 bases at J, with 14 bases between the two ends. Germline CDR1 is MNHEY and CDR2 is SVGAGI. The CDR3 is 15 amino acids. CDR3 sequence reads: CASSSWAGENEKLFF. The CDR3 DNA reads TGTGCCAGCAGTTCCTGGGCAGGTGAAAATGAAAAACTGTTTTTT.

The V gene is TRBV29-1, the J gene TRBJ2-2; no reliable D call. Trimming shortened V by 5 bases and J by 0 bases, and 10 bases separated the two germline ends. The CDR3 contains 14 residues. Germline V gene data show CDR1 as SQVTM and CDR2 as ANQGSEA. CDR3 loop: CSVSARPNTGELFF. CDR3 DNA sequence: TGCAGCGTTTCCGCAAGACCGAACACCGGGGAGCTGTTTTTT.

The rearrangement joins TRBV19 to TRBJ2-1; D may be TRBD1 (6 bases). The CDR3 contains 16 residues. Germline CDR1 is LNHDA and CDR2 is SQIVND (reference sequence). The germline V and J ends were trimmed by 7 bases and 0 bases, with 16 bases remaining between them. The CDR3 here is CASTIRGSSSYNEQFF. Here the CDR3 DNA reads TGTGCCAGTACCATTAGGGGGTCGAGCTCCTACAATGAGCAGTTCTTC. The variable domain in full, completed from reference TRBV19 and TRBJ2-1, reads DGGITQSPKYLFRKEGQNVTLSCEQNLNHDAMYWYRQDPGQGLRLIYYSQIVNDFQKGDIAEGYSVSREKKESFPLTVTSAQKNPTAFYLCASTIRGSSSYNEQFFGPGTRLTVL.

The chain recombines TRBV18 with TRBJ2-5; TRBD1 or TRBD2 may be the D gene (5 bases each). This CDR3 contains 14 residues. In germline, CDR1 is KGHSH, CDR2 LQKENI. V dropped 4 bases and J dropped 1 base, with 10 bases sitting between them. CDR3 protein: CASSLGAPQETQYF. DNA for the CDR3: TGTGCCAGCTCACTCGGGGCTCCCCAAGAGACCCAGTACTTC. Full variable domain (missing parts from reference TRBV18 and TRBJ2-5): NAGVMQNPRHLVRRRGQEARLRCSPMKGHSHVYWYRQLPEEGLKFMVYLQKENIIDESGMPKERFSAEFPKEGPSILRIQQVVRGDSAAYFCASSLGAPQETQYFGPGTRLLVL.

This sequence joins TRBV19 and TRBJ1-5; TRBD1 might be the D (5 bases). CDR1 is LNHDA, CDR2 SQIVND, per germline (reference sequence). The CDR3 is 15 residues long. V lost 3 bases, J lost 7 bases, and 16 bases lay in between. DNA of the CDR3: TGTGCCAGTAGTATGGGGACGACGGAGGGCCAGCCCCAGCATTTT. It translates to CASSMGTTEGQPQHF.

The chain employs TRBV6-1 and TRBJ2-5; possible D gene TRBD1, 8 bases. From germline, CDR1 is MNHNS and CDR2 SASEGT. Deletions cut 9 bases from V and 4 bases from J, with 15 bases between. This CDR3 has 13 amino acids. The CDR3 region is CARRTGGGETQYF. DNA for the CDR3: TGTGCCAGACGAACAGGGGGGGGAGAGACCCAGTACTTC.

The gene calls are TRBV21-1 and TRBJ2-3; TRBD2 reflects the table's D call only, with no check against the DNA. TRBV21-1 is termed a pseudogene. This CDR3 is built from 18 residues. The CDR3 DNA sequence: TGTGCCAGCAGCGATGCTAGCGGGAGGATCCGTCGCACAGATACGCAGTATTTT. This translates into CASSDASGRIRRTDTQYF.

In DNA, the CDR3 is TGTGCCAGCTCACCCTCGGCAGGGCCGAACACTGAAGCTTTCTTT. This codes for CASSPSAGPNTEAFF. The V gene is TRBV18, the J gene TRBJ1-1; D perhaps matches TRBD1 (5 bases). Germline V gene data show CDR1 as KGHSH and CDR2 as LQKENI. The CDR3 runs to 15 residues. Trimming stripped 3 bases from V and 1 base from J, with 12 bases between. Drawing the rest from reference TRBV18 and TRBJ1-1, the complete variable domain is NAGVMQNPRHLVRRRGQEARLRCSPMKGHSHVYWYRQLPEEGLKFMVYLQKENIIDESGMPKERFSAEFPKEGPSILRIQQVVRGDSAAYFCASSPSAGPNTEAFFGQGTRLTVV.

The chain employs TRBV25-1 and TRBJ2-3, with 8 bases aligning to TRBD1. CDR3 size: 16 residues. CDR1 MGHDK and CDR2 SYGVNS come from the germline V gene. V trimming: 3 bases; J trimming: 3 bases; junction bases outside the gene matches: 8. As DNA, the CDR3 is TGTGCCAGCAGTGAGATCAGGGGGCTAGGAACAGATACGCAGTATTTT. This gives the protein CASSEIRGLGTDTQYF.